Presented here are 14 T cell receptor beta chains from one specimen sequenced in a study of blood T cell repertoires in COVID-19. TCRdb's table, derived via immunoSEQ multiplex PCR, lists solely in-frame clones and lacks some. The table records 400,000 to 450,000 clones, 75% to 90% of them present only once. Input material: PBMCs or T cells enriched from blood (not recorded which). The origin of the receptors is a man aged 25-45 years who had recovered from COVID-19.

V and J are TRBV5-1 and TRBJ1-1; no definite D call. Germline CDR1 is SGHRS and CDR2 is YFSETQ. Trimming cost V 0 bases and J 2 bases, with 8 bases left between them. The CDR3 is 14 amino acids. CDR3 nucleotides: TGCGCCAGCAGCTTGGCTTCTTCCAACACTGAAGCTTTCTTT. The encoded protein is CASSLASSNTEAFF. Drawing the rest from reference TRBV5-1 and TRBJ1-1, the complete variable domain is KAGVTQTPRYLIKTRGQQVTLSCSPISGHRSVSWYQQTPGQGLQFLFEYFSETQRNKGNFPGRFSGRQFSNSRSEMNVSTLELGDSALYLCASSLASSNTEAFFGQGTRLTVV.

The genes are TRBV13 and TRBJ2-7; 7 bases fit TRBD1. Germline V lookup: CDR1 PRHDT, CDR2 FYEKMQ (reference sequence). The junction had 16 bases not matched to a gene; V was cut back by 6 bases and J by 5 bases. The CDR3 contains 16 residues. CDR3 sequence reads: CASRPVGGQRPNEQYF. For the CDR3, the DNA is TGTGCCAGCAGACCAGTAGGGGGACAGCGCCCCAACGAGCAGTACTTC.

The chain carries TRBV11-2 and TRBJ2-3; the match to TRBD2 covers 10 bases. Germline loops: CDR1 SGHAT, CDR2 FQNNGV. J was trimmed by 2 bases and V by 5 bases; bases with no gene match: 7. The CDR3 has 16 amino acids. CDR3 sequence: CASSTTSGTFTDTQYF. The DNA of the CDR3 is TGTGCCAGCAGCACAACTAGCGGGACCTTCACAGATACGCAGTATTTT.

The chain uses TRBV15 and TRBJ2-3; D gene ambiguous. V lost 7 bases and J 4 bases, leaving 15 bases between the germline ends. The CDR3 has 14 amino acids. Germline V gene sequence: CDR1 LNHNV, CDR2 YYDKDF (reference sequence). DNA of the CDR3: TGTGCCACCAAAGGTCGAGGCTGGGCAGATACGCAGTATTTT. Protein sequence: CATKGRGWADTQYF.

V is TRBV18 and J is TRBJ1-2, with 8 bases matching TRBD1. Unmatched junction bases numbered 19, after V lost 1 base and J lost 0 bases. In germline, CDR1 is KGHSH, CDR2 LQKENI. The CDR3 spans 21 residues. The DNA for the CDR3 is TGTGCCAGCTCACCACAGCACCTGACAGGGGCGTCCCCCCTAGCTAACTATGGCTACACCTTC. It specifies CASSPQHLTGASPLANYGYTF.

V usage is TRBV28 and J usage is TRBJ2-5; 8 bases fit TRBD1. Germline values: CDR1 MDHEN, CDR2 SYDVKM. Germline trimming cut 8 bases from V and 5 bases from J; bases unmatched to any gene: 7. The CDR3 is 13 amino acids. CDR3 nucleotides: TGTGCCAGCCGGTGGACAGGGACGGAGACCCAGTACTTC. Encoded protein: CASRWTGTETQYF. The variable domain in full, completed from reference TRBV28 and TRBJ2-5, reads DVKVTQSSRYLVKRTGEKVFLECVQDMDHENMFWYRQDPGLGLRLIYFSYDVKMKEKGDIPEGYSVSREKKERFSLILESASTNQTSMYLCASRWTGTETQYFGPGTRLLVL.

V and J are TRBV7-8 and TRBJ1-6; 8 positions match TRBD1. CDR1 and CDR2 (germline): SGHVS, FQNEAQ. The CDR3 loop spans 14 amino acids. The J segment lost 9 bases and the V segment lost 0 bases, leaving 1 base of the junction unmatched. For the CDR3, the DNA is TGTGCCAGCAGCTTAGCACAGGGGGGTTCACCCCTCCACTTT. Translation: CASSLAQGGSPLHF.

The chain's CDR3 is CASSQETGGFEKLFF. The DNA of the CDR3 is TGCGCCAGCAGCCAGGAGACAGGGGGCTTTGAAAAACTGTTTTTT. The chain couples TRBV4-1 to TRBJ1-4, with 10 bases identical to TRBD1. V trimming: 3 bases; J trimming: 7 bases; junction bases outside the gene matches: 5. There are 15 residues in the CDR3. Per the germline V gene, CDR1 is MGHRA and CDR2 is YSYEKL.

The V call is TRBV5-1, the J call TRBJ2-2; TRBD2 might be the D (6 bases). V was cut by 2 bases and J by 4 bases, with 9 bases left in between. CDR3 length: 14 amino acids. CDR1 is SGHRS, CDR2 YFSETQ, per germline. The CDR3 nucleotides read TGCGCCAGCAGCTTTCTCGGGGGCACCGGGGAGCTGTTTTTT. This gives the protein CASSFLGGTGELFF.

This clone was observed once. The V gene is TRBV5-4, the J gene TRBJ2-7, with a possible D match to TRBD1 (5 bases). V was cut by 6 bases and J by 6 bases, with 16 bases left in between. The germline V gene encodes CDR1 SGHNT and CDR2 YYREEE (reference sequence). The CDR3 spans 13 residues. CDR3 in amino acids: CASNFQGSGEQYF. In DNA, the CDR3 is TGTGCCAGCAACTTCCAGGGTTCCGGCGAGCAGTACTTC.

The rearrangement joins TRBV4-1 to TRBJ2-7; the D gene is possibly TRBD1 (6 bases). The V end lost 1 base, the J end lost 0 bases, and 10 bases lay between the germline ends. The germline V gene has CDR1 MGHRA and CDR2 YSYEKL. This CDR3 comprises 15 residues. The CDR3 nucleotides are TGCGCCAGCAGCCAAGGACAGGACCTCTCCTACGAGCAGTACTTC. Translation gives CASSQGQDLSYEQYF.

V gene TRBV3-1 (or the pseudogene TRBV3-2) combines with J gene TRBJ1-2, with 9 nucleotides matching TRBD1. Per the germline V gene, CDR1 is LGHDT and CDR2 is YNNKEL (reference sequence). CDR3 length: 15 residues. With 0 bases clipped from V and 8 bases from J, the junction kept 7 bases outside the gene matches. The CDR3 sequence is CASSQDVQGARGYTF. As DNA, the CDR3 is TGTGCCAGCAGCCAAGACGTACAGGGGGCGAGAGGCTACACCTTC.

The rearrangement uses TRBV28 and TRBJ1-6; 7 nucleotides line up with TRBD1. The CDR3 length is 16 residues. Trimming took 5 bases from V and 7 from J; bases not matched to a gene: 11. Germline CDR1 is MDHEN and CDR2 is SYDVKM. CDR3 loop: CASSQLTGFRNSPLHF. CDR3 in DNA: TGTGCCAGCAGTCAACTGACAGGGTTCAGGAATTCACCCCTCCACTTT.

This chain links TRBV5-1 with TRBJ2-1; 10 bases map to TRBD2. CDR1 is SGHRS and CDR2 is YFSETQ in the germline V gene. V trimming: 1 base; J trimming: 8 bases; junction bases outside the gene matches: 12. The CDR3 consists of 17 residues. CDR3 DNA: TGCGCCAGCAGCTTGACCTTAGAGCTAAGCGGGAGGGATGAGCAGTTCTTC. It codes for CASSLTLELSGRDEQFF. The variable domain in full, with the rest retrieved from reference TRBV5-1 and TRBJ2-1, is KAGVTQTPRYLIKTRGQQVTLSCSPISGHRSVSWYQQTPGQGLQFLFEYFSETQRNKGNFPGRFSGRQFSNSRSEMNVSTLELGDSALYLCASSLTLELSGRDEQFFGPGTRLTVL.